The 14 T cell receptor beta chains below all came from one sample that was sequenced in a study of STAT3 mutations in large granular lymphocyte leukemia (dated by TCRdb to between 2018 and 2021). Results and caveats for the whole study, not just this receptor: At least one immunodominant TCRbeta clonotype was identified in every T-LGLL patient, and multiple immunodominant subclonotypes were identified in about half of the T-LGLL patients.

Receptor libraries were prepared by the immunoSEQ multiplex PCR assay. The immuneACCESS repertoire file appears here via TCRdb, limited to in-frame rearrangements. These files lack a portion of the clones; in checked studies, under half of the deficit traces to unresolved V genes, and the cause of the others is not known. In all, the sample holds 30,000 to 45,000 clones, and roughly 88% of those were seen once. Clones ranked in the top ten supply 0.43% of the sample. These TCRs' antigens remain unknown. Sequences were obtained from PBMCs. The receptors come from a human donor with T large granular lymphocyte leukemia. Some clones in this sample may be carry-over from other donors' samples.

The chain links TRBV11-1 to TRBJ2-5; 10 bases fit TRBD1. V shed 4 bases, J shed 4 bases, and the junction held 15 bases outside the gene matches. Germline CDR1 reads SGHAT; CDR2 reads FQDESV (reference sequence). The CDR3 contains 18 residues. As DNA, the CDR3 is TGTGCCAGCAGCTCCCCCACGGCCGGGACAGGGGCTTTAGAGACCCAGTACTTC. It translates to CASSSPTAGTGALETQYF.

The V call is TRBV19, the J call TRBJ1-5; possible D gene TRBD1, 5 bases. V was shortened by 3 bases and J by 6 bases, with 12 bases between the two germline ends. The CDR3 sequence is 14 residues long. CDR1 is LNHDA and CDR2 is SQIVND in the germline V gene (reference sequence). As DNA, the CDR3 is TGTGCCAGTAGTATCCGCGGGGGTTCTCAGCCCCAGCATTTT. Protein product: CASSIRGGSQPQHF.

The gene calls are TRBV6-1 and TRBJ1-1; D is unresolved. This CDR3 has 13 amino acids. Trimming left V 7 bases short and J 4 bases short, with 13 bases between. Germline CDR1 reads MNHNS; CDR2 reads SASEGT. CDR3 protein: CASTGSRGTEAFF. The CDR3 nucleotides are TGTGCCAGCACGGGGTCTAGAGGCACTGAAGCTTTCTTT.

The chain has TRBV7-9 and TRBJ2-1, with 15 bases aligning to TRBD2. The CDR3 runs to 15 residues. The V segment lost 6 bases and the J segment 7 bases; nucleotides outside the gene matches: 4. Germline CDR1 reads SEHNR; CDR2 reads FQNEAQ (reference sequence). The CDR3 nucleotides are TGTGCCAGCAGTTGGACTAGCGGGGGGGAGAATGAGCAGTTCTTC. The encoded protein is CASSWTSGGENEQFF. Based on the CDR3 plus reference TRBV7-9 and TRBJ2-1, the full variable domain is DTGVSQNPRHKITKRGQNVTFRCDPISEHNRLYWYRQTLGQGPEFLTYFQNEAQLEKSRLLSDRFSAERPKGSFSTLEIQRTEQGDSAMYLCASSWTSGGENEQFFGPGTRLTVL.

This chain uses TRBV6-1 with TRBJ2-1, with 9 bases lining up with TRBD1. V gave up 3 bases and J gave up 8 bases; unmatched junction bases: 11. Germline loops: CDR1 MNHNS, CDR2 SASEGT. The CDR3 loop spans 16 amino acids. The CDR3 region is CASSDAGTGGSYEQFF. For the CDR3, the DNA is TGTGCCAGCAGTGACGCCGGAACAGGGGGCAGCTATGAGCAGTTCTTC.

The chain carries TRBV7-9 and TRBJ2-2, with TRBD2 matching 12 bases. With V trimmed by 0 bases and J by 4 bases, 6 bases remained unmatched. Germline loops: CDR1 SEHNR, CDR2 FQNEAQ (reference sequence). CDR3 size: 18 residues. CDR3 nucleotide sequence: TGTGCCAGCAGCTTAGCACCACTAGCGGGGGGCGGCACCGGGGAGCTGTTTTTT. Translating gives CASSLAPLAGGGTGELFF. Looking up the rest from reference TRBV7-9 and TRBJ2-2 gives the full variable domain: DTGVSQNPRHKITKRGQNVTFRCDPISEHNRLYWYRQTLGQGPEFLTYFQNEAQLEKSRLLSDRFSAERPKGSFSTLEIQRTEQGDSAMYLCASSLAPLAGGGTGELFFGEGSRLTVL.

The rearrangement joins TRBV4-2 to TRBJ1-2; 9 nucleotides line up with TRBD1. The CDR3 has 16 amino acids. Trimming removed 2 bases from V and 6 bases from J; junction bases left unmatched: 10. Germline-derived CDR1 and CDR2 are LGHNA and YNFKEQ. The CDR3 nucleotides are TGTGCCAGCAGCCAACTTCCGGGACAGGGCATCGATGGCTACACCTTC. This sequence encodes CASSQLPGQGIDGYTF.

The chain links TRBV4-1 to TRBJ2-7, with D maybe TRBD2 (5 bases). This CDR3 spans 15 amino acids. Germline V CDR1 and CDR2: MGHRA, YSYEKL. V was cut by 0 bases and J by 2 bases, with 11 bases left in between. Here the CDR3 reads CASSQEMTGTYEQYF. For the CDR3, the DNA is TGCGCCAGCAGCCAAGAAATGACGGGGACCTACGAGCAGTACTTC.

J is TRBJ1-6 and V is TRBV5-4; a possible D gene is TRBD1 (6 bases). CDR1 and CDR2 (germline): SGHNT, YYREEE (reference sequence). CDR3 size: 16 residues. V shed 0 bases and J shed 4 bases, with 11 bases lying between them. CDR3 protein: CASSLGGPGYNSPLHF. The CDR3, as DNA: TGTGCCAGCAGCTTGGGGGGGCCGGGGTATAATTCACCCCTCCACTTT.

This chain's CDR3 is CASSLAGNSPLHF. As DNA, the CDR3 is TGTGCCAGCAGCTTGGCGGGTAATTCACCCCTCCACTTT. The chain uses TRBV5-5 and TRBJ1-6; D is unclear. CDR3 length: 13 residues. Germline V gene lookup returns CDR1 SGHKS and CDR2 YYEKEE (reference sequence). Trimming removed 0 bases at V and 6 bases at J, with 4 bases between.

The chain joins TRBV9 to TRBJ2-3; no definite D call. Germline V CDR1 and CDR2: SGDLS, YYNGEE. The V end was cut by 6 bases, the J end by 4 bases, with 12 bases between. The CDR3 runs to 13 residues. The CDR3 protein is CASNPRPADTQYF. The CDR3 DNA follows: TGTGCCAGCAACCCTAGGCCCGCAGATACGCAGTATTTT.

The rearrangement uses TRBV7-9 and TRBJ1-1; D is possibly TRBD1 (5 bases). CDR3 size: 11 residues. V was pared by 1 base and J by 8 bases, with 5 bases between. Germline CDR1 reads SEHNR; CDR2 reads FQNEAQ (reference sequence). The CDR3 DNA sequence: TGTGCCAGCAGCTTAGAGGGGGAAGCTTTCTTT. Protein: CASSLEGEAFF.

J is TRBJ2-1 and V is TRBV28; TRBD2 matches 11 bases. The germline gives CDR1 MDHEN, CDR2 SYDVKM. The CDR3 spans 20 residues. Trimming at V came to 6 bases and at J to 4 bases, leaving 20 bases not matched to a gene. In DNA form, the CDR3 reads TGTGCCAGCAGCCATTCCTCTAGCGGGGGGCCGTTTTGGGTTTACAATGAGCAGTTCTTC. Translated: CASSHSSSGGPFWVYNEQFF.

Only a few counts were recorded for this clone. The rearrangement links TRBV5-8 to TRBJ2-3; D is unclear. V was shortened by 0 bases and J by 3 bases, with 11 bases between the two germline ends. The CDR3 extends over 15 amino acids. The V gene's germline CDR1 is SGHTS and CDR2 YDEGEE. Here the CDR3 reads CASSLEGNPTDTQYF. The CDR3 DNA follows: TGTGCCAGCAGCTTGGAAGGGAACCCGACAGATACGCAGTATTTT.